One T cell receptor beta chain is described in this entry. Its antigen is unknown. As it was prepared, the TCRbeta library received unique molecular identifiers. TCRdb fed the PCR reads into MiXCR, producing one record per CDR3 protein. Counted here are about 870,000 distinct CDR3 sequences, roughly 15% occurring once; the ten biggest clones make up around 5.3%. The sample comes from a study of T-cell reconstitution after alpha-beta-depleted transplantation in children. Study conclusions and caveats: Reported findings indicate that, about two months after transplant, alpha-beta T cells came from several hundred expanded clones, which were derived from non-depleted graft cells. In some patients, recipient T cells and intrathymic progenitors surviving conditioning explained high day-60 diversity.

Germline-derived CDR1 and CDR2 are DFQATT and SNEGSKA (reference sequence). V was clipped by 3 bases and J by 6 bases, with 23 bases between them. The CDR3 totals 17 residues. Sequenced here: PBMCs, mostly from graft donor cells, sampled 360 days after TCRalphabeta/CD19-depleted stem cell transplant. This chain uses TRBV20-1 with TRBJ2-2; possibly TRBD1 for D (5 bases). The sequence was obtained from a male patient aged 10 to 17 who had a stem cell transplant for acute lymphoblastic leukemia, so the T cells may come from the graft donor. In DNA, the CDR3 is TGCAGTGCTAGCCTGGGCTCTTGGACAAACAACGCCGGGGAGCTGTTTTTT. This codes for CSASLGSWTNNAGELFF.